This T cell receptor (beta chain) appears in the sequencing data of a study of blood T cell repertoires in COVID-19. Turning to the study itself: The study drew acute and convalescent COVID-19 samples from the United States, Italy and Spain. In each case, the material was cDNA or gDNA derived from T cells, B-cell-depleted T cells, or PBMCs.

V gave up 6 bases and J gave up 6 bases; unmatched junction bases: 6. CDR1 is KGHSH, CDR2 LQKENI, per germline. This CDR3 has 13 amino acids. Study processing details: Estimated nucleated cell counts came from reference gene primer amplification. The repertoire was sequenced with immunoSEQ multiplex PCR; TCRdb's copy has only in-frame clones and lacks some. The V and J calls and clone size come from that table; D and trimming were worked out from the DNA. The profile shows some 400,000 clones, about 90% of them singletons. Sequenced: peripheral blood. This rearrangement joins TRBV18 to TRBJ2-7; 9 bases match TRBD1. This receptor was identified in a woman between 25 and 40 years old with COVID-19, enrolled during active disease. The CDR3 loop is CASSAGQGIEQYF. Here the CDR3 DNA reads TGTGCCAGCTCGGCGGGACAGGGTATCGAGCAGTACTTC.